This entry lists 19 T cell receptor beta chains sequenced from one sample in a study of technical replicates of blood from a handful of donors. Clones were read by immunoSEQ multiplex PCR, and TCRdb kept only the in-frame ones, dropping some. In the table there are roughly 50,000 clones, 80% to 95% of which are singletons. The sample was PBMCs. These receptors all stem from a human donor in good health. Some clones in this sample may be carry-over from other donors' samples.

The chain links TRBV7-2 to TRBJ2-3, with D hard to call. CDR3 length equals 17 residues. The V end lost 5 bases, the J end lost 2 bases, and 20 bases lay between the germline ends. CDR1 and CDR2 (germline): SGHTA, FQGNSA. This CDR3 is CASSRPPADRFTDTQYF. As DNA, the CDR3 is TGTGCCAGCAGCCGCCCCCCGGCGGATCGGTTCACAGATACGCAGTATTTT.

The V gene is TRBV5-1, the J gene TRBJ2-2; the match to TRBD2 covers 7 bases. The CDR3 is 16 amino acids. Germline CDR1 SGHRS, CDR2 YFSETQ. V was clipped by 0 bases and J by 5 bases; unmatched bases: 7. The CDR3 protein is CASSLVAGDRTGELFF. DNA for the CDR3: TGCGCCAGCAGCTTGGTGGCGGGAGATCGGACCGGGGAGCTGTTTTTT.

The gene calls are TRBV5-6 and TRBJ2-7; TRBD2 matches at 8 bases. V shed 4 bases, J shed 3 bases, and the junction held 12 bases outside the gene matches. Germline CDR1 SGHDT, CDR2 YYEEEE. This CDR3 contains 16 residues. The CDR3 region has the DNA TGTGCCAGCAGCCCGCGATATCGGACTAGCAGCTACGAGCAGTACTTC. Translated: CASSPRYRTSSYEQYF.

V usage is TRBV6-1 and J usage is TRBJ1-5, with unresolved D. The V end lost 3 bases, the J end lost 2 bases, and 11 bases lay between the germline ends. The CDR3 is 15 amino acids. Per the germline V gene, CDR1 is MNHNS and CDR2 is SASEGT. CDR3 protein: CASSDQARGNQPQHF. The CDR3 nucleotides read TGTGCCAGCAGTGATCAAGCCCGTGGCAATCAGCCCCAGCATTTT.

This clone was observed a single time. The rearrangement links TRBV7-3 to TRBJ2-5; the match to TRBD2 covers 8 bases. The CDR3 contains 15 residues. Germline CDR1 is SGHTA and CDR2 is FQGTGA. V dropped 4 bases and J dropped 5; count of bases not matched to a gene: 9. This CDR3 is CASSSRTSIGETQYF. As DNA, the CDR3 is TGTGCCAGCAGCTCGCGGACTAGCATTGGGGAGACCCAGTACTTC.

V is TRBV29-1 and J is TRBJ2-2, with D perhaps matching TRBD2 (6 bases). Trimming removed 0 bases from V and 0 bases from J, with 11 bases in between. The CDR3 has 16 residues. Germline CDR1 and CDR2: SQVTM and ANQGSEA. The CDR3 nucleotides are TGCAGCGTTGAAGATGGGAGGAGGTCGAACACCGGGGAGCTGTTTTTT. This gives the protein CSVEDGRRSNTGELFF.

The chain couples TRBV5-1 to TRBJ2-2; unclear D gene. There are 13 residues in the CDR3. V was pared by 0 bases and J by 3 bases, with 3 bases between. The germline V gene encodes CDR1 SGHRS and CDR2 YFSETQ. The CDR3 DNA sequence: TGCGCCAGCAGCTTGGCTTACACCGGGGAGCTGTTTTTT. Translating gives CASSLAYTGELFF.

The chain uses TRBV6-5 and TRBJ1-2; 7 bases agree with TRBD1. Germline CDR1 reads MNHEY; CDR2 reads SVGAGI. V shed 6 bases, J shed 2 bases, and the junction held 0 bases outside the gene matches. The length of the CDR3 is 12 residues. For the CDR3, the DNA is TGTGCCAGCAGGGGACAGAACTATGGCTACACCTTC. This gives the protein CASRGQNYGYTF.

The V call is TRBV5-1, the J call TRBJ1-6, with D perhaps matching TRBD1 (5 bases). The V and J ends lost 5 bases and 8 bases respectively, with 17 bases between them. Looked up from germline, CDR1 is SGHRS and CDR2 is YFSETQ. The CDR3 is 15 amino acids. The CDR3 sequence is CASREGLGDYSPLHF. CDR3 DNA sequence: TGCGCCAGCAGAGAGGGCCTAGGGGACTATTCACCCCTCCACTTT. The whole variable domain, remainder taken from reference TRBV5-1 and TRBJ1-6, is KAGVTQTPRYLIKTRGQQVTLSCSPISGHRSVSWYQQTPGQGLQFLFEYFSETQRNKGNFPGRFSGRQFSNSRSEMNVSTLELGDSALYLCASREGLGDYSPLHFGNGTRLTVT.

The gene calls are TRBV6-5 and TRBJ2-2; 7 positions agree with TRBD2. V was pared by 2 bases and J by 2 bases, with 5 bases of the junction left unmatched. Per the germline V gene, CDR1 is MNHEY and CDR2 is SVGAGI. This CDR3 is 16 amino acids long. CDR3 sequence (DNA): TGTGCCAGCAGTTACAGGGCGGGAGCCAACACCGGGGAGCTGTTTTTT. This gives the protein CASSYRAGANTGELFF.

V is TRBV27 and J is TRBJ2-1; 7 bases map to TRBD2. V was clipped by 3 bases and J by 8 bases; unmatched bases: 4. CDR1 and CDR2 (germline): MNHEY, SMNVEV (reference sequence). The CDR3 consists of 13 residues. The CDR3 protein is CASSFRAGYEQFF. As DNA, the CDR3 is TGTGCCAGCAGTTTCCGAGCGGGGTATGAGCAGTTCTTC.

The genes are TRBV12-5 and TRBJ2-5; 8 bases line up with TRBD1. The V gene's germline CDR1 is LGHNT and CDR2 FRNRAP. The CDR3 has 14 residues. V shed 5 bases, J shed 7 bases, and the junction held 9 bases outside the gene matches. This chain's CDR3 is CASGLPGGWGTQYF. The CDR3 nucleotides are TGTGCTAGTGGTCTCCCAGGGGGCTGGGGGACCCAGTACTTC.

This sequence joins TRBV27 and TRBJ1-6; TRBD1 is a possible D gene (5 bases). V was trimmed by 1 base and J by 0 bases, leaving 7 bases between them. This CDR3 contains 16 residues. Germline V CDR1 and CDR2: MNHEY, SMNVEV (reference sequence). The DNA for the CDR3 is TGTGCCAGCAGTTTATACGACAGCTCCTATAATTCACCCCTCCACTTT. It codes for CASSLYDSSYNSPLHF.

This clone was seen more than once but under ten times. Within the sample, other DNA sequences also encode this same CDR3. This chain uses TRBV5-1 with TRBJ2-1; 11 bases are shared with TRBD2. Trimming removed 4 bases from V and 4 bases from J; junction bases left unmatched: 1. The CDR3 runs to 14 residues. The germline gives CDR1 SGHRS, CDR2 YFSETQ. Written as DNA, the CDR3 is TGCGCCAGCAGCGCTAGCGGGGGGTACAATGAGCAGTTCTTC. Translation: CASSASGGYNEQFF. The complete variable domain, with remaining parts taken from reference TRBV5-1 and TRBJ2-1, reads KAGVTQTPRYLIKTRGQQVTLSCSPISGHRSVSWYQQTPGQGLQFLFEYFSETQRNKGNFPGRFSGRQFSNSRSEMNVSTLELGDSALYLCASSASGGYNEQFFGPGTRLTVL.

The V gene is TRBV9, the J gene TRBJ2-3; D may be TRBD1 (5 bases). CDR1 and CDR2 (germline): SGDLS, YYNGEE. Trimming cost V 0 bases and J 2 bases, with 10 bases left between them. The CDR3 runs 15 residues. As DNA, the CDR3 is TGTGCCAGCAGCGTAGCCGACAGCTACACAGATACGCAGTATTTT. Protein product: CASSVADSYTDTQYF.

As concerns this clone: The junction departs from the called germline gene at one end, perhaps through a read error. J is TRBJ1-2 and V is TRBV7-2; D remains unclear. Germline-derived CDR1 and CDR2 are SGHTA and FQGNSA. This CDR3 contains 14 residues. The CDR3 here is CASSLAIRSFGYTF. The CDR3 DNA follows: TGTGCCAGCAGCCTAGCTATCAGGTCGTTTGGCTACACCTTC.

The J gene is TRBJ2-5, the V gene TRBV6-1; D remains ambiguous. Germline CDR1 is MNHNS and CDR2 is SASEGT. This CDR3 region has 14 residues. The V and J ends lost 3 bases and 2 bases respectively, with 10 bases between them. The CDR3 protein is CASSDPWQQETQYF. CDR3 sequence (DNA): TGTGCCAGCAGTGATCCATGGCAGCAAGAGACCCAGTACTTC.

CDR3 residues: CASSQDPGRGEKLFF. The CDR3 DNA reads TGCGCCAGCAGCCAAGATCCAGGGAGGGGTGAAAAACTGTTTTTT. The rearrangement uses TRBV4-1 and TRBJ1-4; the D gene is possibly TRBD1 (5 bases). CDR1 and CDR2 from the germline V gene are MGHRA and YSYEKL. Trimming stripped 0 bases from V and 7 bases from J, with 12 bases between. This CDR3 has 15 residues.

The rearrangement joins TRBV2 to TRBJ1-4, with 7 bases matching TRBD1. Germline CDR1 and CDR2: SNHLY and FYNNEI. The ends lost 4 bases at V and 2 bases at J; junction bases unmatched: 13. CDR3 length: 18 amino acids. The CDR3 coding sequence is TGTGCCAGCAGTGCCTTTTCGATGAAGGGGGCGACTAATGAAAAACTGTTTTTT. This sequence encodes CASSAFSMKGATNEKLFF.